The clone carrying this T cell receptor beta chain was counted ten times or more. The CDR3 length is 16 residues. V was clipped by 3 bases and J by 4 bases; unmatched bases: 13. From germline, CDR1 is SQVTM and CDR2 ANQGSEA. This sample is drawn from a study of blood T cells in healthy people across ages. A second PCR, run for roughly 7 to 12 cycles, used a sample-barcoded 5' primer plus a J-beta primer mix. Each cDNA was tagged by a template-switch adaptor containing 12 random nucleotides. MiXCR, run by TCRdb on the 5' RACE reads, gives a single entry per CDR3 protein. The sample lists approximately 1,000,000 distinct CDR3 sequences, roughly two fifths occurring once.

The chain uses TRBV29-1 and TRBJ2-7, with 9 positions matching TRBD2. The material sequenced was blood. The clonotype originates from a man aged 18 to 30 in good health. CDR3 bases: TGCAGCGTTGATCGTCTAGCGGGGCGAACTACATACGAGCAGTACTTC. Translated, it gives CSVDRLAGRTTYEQYF.